The TCR beta chain described here comes from a study of blood T cell repertoires in COVID-19. About the study: The United States, Italy and Spain provided the acute and convalescent COVID-19 samples. PBMCs, B-cell-depleted T cells, or T cells were the source of the cDNA or gDNA that made up the material.

This clone was picked up a small number of times. Patients at the Seattle site were enrolled during active infection and followed longitudinally. This CDR3 has 17 residues. After removal of 2 bases from V and 9 bases from J, the junction contained 14 bases not matched to a gene. Germline V lookup: CDR1 MGHRA, CDR2 YSYEKL. As processed by the authors: Amplifying reference gene primers gave estimates of nucleated cell counts. Profiling relied on immunoSEQ multiplex PCR, and the TCRdb table lists in-frame clones only, not all of them. D and trimming come from the DNA, and the V and J calls and clone size come from that table. The table shows 130,000 or so clones, with roughly 86% occurring only once.

The gene calls are TRBV4-1 and TRBJ2-1; 9 nucleotides agree with TRBD2. The sequence came from a woman in her 70s with COVID-19, enrolled during active disease. Specimen: peripheral blood. The CDR3 loop is CASSQPTRPSGDSEQFF. The CDR3 region has the DNA TGCGCCAGCAGCCAACCCACCCGTCCTAGCGGGGACAGTGAGCAGTTCTTC.